The 8 T cell receptor beta chains in this list originate from one sample, sequenced in a study of blood T cell repertoires in COVID-19. Produced via immunoSEQ multiplex PCR; TCRdb's table is partial and in-frame only. This sample yields about 250,000 clones, of which 70% to 90% are seen a single time; about 6.2% belongs to the top ten. Sequenced sample: PBMCs or T cells enriched from blood (not recorded which). The receptors derive from a woman in her forties or fifties who had been exposed to COVID-19.

This chain links TRBV6-5 with TRBJ2-7, with 11 bases identical to TRBD1. V lost 5 bases and J lost 3; bases outside the gene matches: 6. The CDR3 spans 15 residues. Germline V gene lookup returns CDR1 MNHEY and CDR2 SVGAGI. This CDR3 reads CASSPSGTGGYEQYF. CDR3 nucleotide sequence: TGTGCCAGCAGTCCTTCCGGGACAGGGGGCTACGAGCAGTACTTC.

Only one count was recorded for this clone. The chain employs TRBV5-4 and TRBJ2-3; 11 nucleotides align to TRBD2. V lost 0 bases and J lost 5; bases outside the gene matches: 5. The CDR3 length is 16 residues. CDR1 and CDR2 from the germline V gene are SGHNT and YYREEE (reference sequence). The CDR3: CASSLGTSGFRDTQYF. CDR3 bases: TGTGCCAGCAGCTTGGGGACTAGCGGGTTTAGAGATACGCAGTATTTT.

The rearrangement joins TRBV28 to TRBJ1-6; D is ambiguous. Trimming stripped 6 bases from V and 8 bases from J, with 14 bases between. The CDR3 length is 14 residues. Germline CDR1 is MDHEN and CDR2 is SYDVKM. The CDR3 region is CASSPTGIHSPLHF. CDR3 bases: TGTGCCAGCAGCCCCACGGGGATACATTCACCCCTCCACTTT.

V is TRBV7-8 and J is TRBJ1-2, with D possibly matching TRBD1 (5 bases). Trimming stripped 1 base from V and 5 bases from J, with 14 bases between. CDR1 and CDR2 (germline): SGHVS, FQNEAQ. There are 15 residues in the CDR3. The CDR3 reads CASSLGTRTLYGYTF. In nucleotides, the CDR3 is TGTGCCAGCAGCTTAGGGACCCGGACACTTTATGGCTACACCTTC.

This sequence joins TRBV5-5 and TRBJ2-1; tentative D call: TRBD2 (6 bases). Germline V gives CDR1 SGHKS, CDR2 YYEKEE (reference sequence). V lost 0 bases to trimming and J lost 2 bases, with 9 bases between them. The CDR3 loop spans 15 amino acids. The CDR3 region has the DNA TGTGCCAGCAGCTTGGGACTAGGAGCCTACAATGAGCAGTTCTTC. Its translation: CASSLGLGAYNEQFF.

The rearrangement uses TRBV19 and TRBJ2-5; 10 nucleotides agree with TRBD1. The germline V gene encodes CDR1 LNHDA and CDR2 SQIVND (reference sequence). The CDR3 has 15 amino acids. Trimming took 4 bases from V and 7 from J; bases not matched to a gene: 9. The CDR3, as DNA: TGTGCCAGTAGTAAAAGACAGGGGGCAATAACGACCCAGTACTTC. Translated: CASSKRQGAITTQYF. Looking up the rest from reference TRBV19 and TRBJ2-5 gives the full variable domain: DGGITQSPKYLFRKEGQNVTLSCEQNLNHDAMYWYRQDPGQGLRLIYYSQIVNDFQKGDIAEGYSVSREKKESFPLTVTSAQKNPTAFYLCASSKRQGAITTQYFGPGTRLLVL.

The rearrangement links TRBV10-3 to TRBJ1-2, with D tentatively TRBD1 (6 bases). The CDR3 is 13 residues long. Germline values: CDR1 ENHRY, CDR2 SYGVKD. V lost 2 bases and J lost 7, with 11 bases in between. The DNA of the CDR3 is TGTGCCATCAGTGAGATAGGGGGTTCTGGCTACACCTTC. This sequence encodes CAISEIGGSGYTF.

The chain links TRBV7-9 to TRBJ2-7, with D perhaps TRBD1 (6 bases). The V end lost 5 bases, the J end lost 3 bases, and 14 bases lay between the germline ends. CDR3 length equals 14 residues. CDR1 is SEHNR, CDR2 FQNEAQ, per germline (reference sequence). The CDR3 reads CASSLLGAGYEQYF. The CDR3 DNA reads as TGTGCCAGCAGCCTCTTGGGGGCCGGCTACGAGCAGTACTTC.